The source of this T cell receptor beta chain is a study of blood T cell repertoires in COVID-19. Study in general: Some COVID-19 samples were acute and others convalescent; all came from the United States, Italy and Spain. T cells, B-cell-depleted T cells, or PBMCs provided the cDNA or gDNA that served as material.

This clone has a handful of counts. Mismatch with germline at one junction end may stem from a read error. Germline loops: CDR1 SGHTA, CDR2 FQGNSA. This CDR3 region has 11 residues. In the authors' methods: Cell counts per sample came from amplifying reference gene primers. Repertoires were generated with immunoSEQ multiplex PCR, while TCRdb's copy carries only in-frame clones and drops some. For V, J and clone size, that table is used; D and trimming come from the DNA. Of some 160,000 clones listed, 65% to 90% are singletons. This sequence originates from a human donor in a cohort sampled during active COVID-19. This chain links TRBV7-2 with TRBJ1-6, with D tentatively TRBD1 (6 bases). The sequenced material came from peripheral blood. The CDR3 DNA reads as TGTGCCAGCAGCCAAGCGGGACAAGCTTCTTTC. Translating it yields CASSQAGQASF.